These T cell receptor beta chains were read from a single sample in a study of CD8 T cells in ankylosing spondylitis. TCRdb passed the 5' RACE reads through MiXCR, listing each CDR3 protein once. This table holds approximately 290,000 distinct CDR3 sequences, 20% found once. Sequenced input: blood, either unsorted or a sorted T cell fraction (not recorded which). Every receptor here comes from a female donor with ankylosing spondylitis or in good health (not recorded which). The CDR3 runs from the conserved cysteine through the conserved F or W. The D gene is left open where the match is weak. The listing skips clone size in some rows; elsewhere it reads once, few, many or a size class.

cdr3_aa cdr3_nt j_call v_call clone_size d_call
CAWKGRETQYF TGTGCCTGGAAAGGGAGAGAGACCCAGTACTTC TRBJ2-5 TRBV30 few -
CASKPGQGDTEAFF TGTGCCAGCAAACCGGGACAGGGGGACACTGAAGCTTTCTTT TRBJ1-1 TRBV12-3/TRBV12-4 few TRBD1
CSARAPASGGYEQYF TGCAGTGCTAGAGCCCCGGCTAGTGGAGGGTACGAGCAGTACTTC TRBJ2-7 TRBV20-1 few -
CAISDVRAPKKEQYF TGTGCCATCAGCGACGTCCGGGCCCCGAAGAAAGAGCAGTACTTC TRBJ2-7 TRBV10-3 - -
CSARDRGTYLNEQFF TGCAGTGCTAGAGATCGGGGGACATACCTCAATGAGCAGTTCTTC TRBJ2-1 TRBV20-1 many -
CASTVGGRNYEQYF TGTGCCAGCACCGTTGGAGGGAGAAACTACGAGCAGTACTTC TRBJ2-7 TRBV12-3/TRBV12-4 few -
CSAFTPGLPYNEQFF TGCAGTGCTTTCACACCGGGACTACCCTACAATGAGCAGTTCTTC TRBJ2-1 TRBV20-1 - TRBD2
CSAREDRWNPPPVRETQYF TGCAGTGCTAGAGAGGACCGATGGAACCCCCCCCCGGTTCGAGAGACCCAGTACTTC TRBJ2-5 TRBV20-1 few -
CASSFSGLINQPQHF TGTGCCAGCAGTTTCTCGGGACTGATCAATCAGCCCCAGCATTTT TRBJ1-5 TRBV6-2/TRBV6-3 - -
CASSQYKNTEAFF TGTGCCAGCAGCCAATATAAGAACACTGAAGCTTTCTTT TRBJ1-1 TRBV16 few -
CSEQGDTEAFF TGCAGTGAGCAGGGTGACACTGAAGCTTTCTTT TRBJ1-1 TRBV20-1 few -
CATSDLVGPTNEQFF TGTGCCACCAGTGATTTGGTAGGCCCCACCAATGAGCAGTTCTTC TRBJ2-1 TRBV24-1 - -
CSVALRDKNTEAFF TGCAGCGTTGCACTACGGGACAAAAACACTGAAGCTTTCTTT TRBJ1-1 TRBV29-1 many -
CSARVVPGETQYF TGCAGTGCTAGAGTAGTCCCGGGGGAGACCCAGTACTTC TRBJ2-5 TRBV20-1 few -
CASSSQGSAYNEQFF TGTGCCAGCAGTTCACAGGGATCTGCCTACAATGAGCAGTTCTTC TRBJ2-1 TRBV6-5 few -
CASSQLRTGELFF TGTGCCAGCAGCCAACTCCGGACAGGGGAGCTGTTTTTT TRBJ2-2 TRBV12-3/TRBV12-4 few -
CSAGQDSLGEQYF TGCAGTGCTGGACAGGACAGTCTGGGGGAGCAGTACTTC TRBJ2-7 TRBV20-1 many TRBD1
CSVGMTGEGSPLHF TGCAGCGTTGGAATGACAGGGGAGGGTTCACCCCTCCACTTT TRBJ1-6 TRBV29-1 many TRBD1
CAWTEKGNNYGYTF TGTGCCTGGACCGAGAAGGGTAATAACTATGGCTACACCTTC TRBJ1-2 TRBV30 - -
CSAGGPETGKLFF TGCAGTGCCGGGGGACCTGAGACGGGAAAACTGTTTTTT TRBJ1-4 TRBV20-1 - -
CSARVPGLAGVETQYF TGCAGTGCTAGAGTCCCCGGACTAGCGGGAGTAGAGACCCAGTACTTC TRBJ2-5 TRBV20-1 - TRBD2
CASSLRAQNSPLHF TGTGCCAGCAGCCTCCGGGCCCAAAATTCACCCCTCCACTTT TRBJ1-6 TRBV5-6 - -
CASSLTLVGEQFF TGTGCCAGCAGCTTAACACTAGTTGGGGAGCAGTTCTTC TRBJ2-1 TRBV7-9 - -
CATSRDPSYEQYF TGTGCCACCAGCAGAGATCCCTCCTACGAGCAGTACTTC TRBJ2-7 TRBV15 many -
CASSYSGGRNTEAFF TGTGCCAGCAGTTACTCGGGGGGCCGGAACACTGAAGCTTTCTTT TRBJ1-1 TRBV6-5 few -
CASSPATGPNQPQHF TGTGCCAGCTCACCAGCGACAGGCCCCAATCAGCCCCAGCATTTT TRBJ1-5 TRBV18 - -
CASSRDGTLGYGYTF TGTGCCAGCAGCCGGGATGGTACCTTGGGCTATGGCTACACCTTC TRBJ1-2 TRBV7-8 - -
CATSRDPAGVQETQYF TGTGCCACCAGCAGAGATCCAGCGGGAGTTCAAGAGACCCAGTACTTC TRBJ2-5 TRBV15 few TRBD2
CASSQLGDTQYF TGTGCCAGCAGCCAATTGGGAGATACGCAGTATTTT TRBJ2-3 TRBV3-1 - -
CASGVGETQYF TGTGCCAGCGGGGTTGGAGAGACCCAGTACTTC TRBJ2-5 TRBV7-2 - -
CASRNGPPYEQYF TGTGCCAGCAGGAACGGACCCCCCTACGAGCAGTACTTC TRBJ2-7 TRBV6-2/TRBV6-3 - -
CASSLDYTFSGNTIYF TGTGCCAGCAGCTTAGATTACACCTTCTCTGGAAACACCATATATTTT TRBJ1-3 TRBV7-9 - -
CSAREPGHTYEQYF TGCAGTGCTAGGGAGCCGGGACACACCTACGAGCAGTACTTC TRBJ2-7 TRBV20-1 few -
CASSQERTGEQYF TGCGCCAGCAGCCAAGAGAGGACGGGCGAGCAGTACTTC TRBJ2-7 TRBV4-3 few -
CASSSDRSRDTQYF TGTGCCAGCAGCTCTGACCGCTCTAGAGATACGCAGTATTTT TRBJ2-3 TRBV5-4 few -
CAISFLREQYF TGTGCCATCAGTTTCCTACGAGAGCAGTACTTC TRBJ2-7 TRBV10-3 - -
CSAPTGLAGGNEQFF TGCAGTGCCCCCACGGGACTAGCGGGAGGCAATGAGCAGTTCTTC TRBJ2-1 TRBV20-1 many TRBD2